Shown below are 12 T cell receptor beta chains from a single sample sequenced in a study of blood T cells in healthy people across ages. The authors ran a second PCR of about 7 to 11 cycles using a sample-barcoded 5' primer and a J-beta primer mix. TCRdb reprocessed the 5' RACE reads via MiXCR and lists one record per CDR3 protein. The sample lists about 830,000 distinct CDR3 sequences, 62% occurring once. The sequencing input was blood. Receptors originate from a man aged 25 to 45 in good health.

The chain uses TRBV4-3 and TRBJ1-5; D ambiguous. The CDR3 is 13 residues long. Germline V CDR1 and CDR2: LGHNA, YSLEER. The germline V and J ends were trimmed by 0 bases and 4 bases, with 4 bases remaining between them. CDR3 loop: CASSQDKNQPQHF. The CDR3 DNA follows: TGCGCCAGCAGCCAAGATAAGAATCAGCCCCAGCATTTT.

The V gene is TRBV7-6, the J gene TRBJ1-5; unclear D gene. CDR3 length equals 13 residues. The V end lost 1 base, the J end lost 6 bases, and 7 bases lay between the germline ends. In germline, CDR1 is SGHVS, CDR2 FNYEAQ. The CDR3 bases are TGTGCCAGCAGCTTAGATCACAGTCAGCCCCAGCATTTT. This sequence encodes CASSLDHSQPQHF.

The rearrangement uses TRBV6-2 or TRBV6-3 and TRBJ2-5, with 7 bases matching TRBD1. The CDR3 extends over 13 amino acids. J gave up 1 base and V 7 bases, and 3 bases lay outside the gene matches. CDR1 and CDR2 (germline): MNHEY, SVGEGT. CDR3 region: CASKRQGQETQYF. The CDR3 DNA sequence: TGTGCCAGCAAGCGACAGGGCCAAGAGACCCAGTACTTC.

The chain is built from TRBV29-1 and TRBJ2-3; D is possibly TRBD1 or TRBD2 (5 bases each). The germline V gene encodes CDR1 SQVTM and CDR2 ANQGSEA. This CDR3 comprises 13 residues. V lost 3 bases and J lost 4, with 11 bases in between. CDR3 region: CSVEAEGPDTQYF. The CDR3 DNA sequence: TGCAGCGTTGAGGCCGAGGGACCAGATACGCAGTATTTT.

The V and J genes are TRBV5-1 and TRBJ2-7, with 7 bases that match TRBD2. The V gene end was trimmed by 3 bases and the J gene end by 3 bases; junction bases not matched to a gene: 3. CDR3 length equals 13 residues. CDR1 is SGHRS, CDR2 YFSETQ, per germline. CDR3 sequence (DNA): TGCGCCAGCAGCTCGCTAGCGGACTACGAGCAGTACTTC. Its protein is CASSSLADYEQYF.

This chain joins TRBV5-1 and TRBJ1-2; D gene unclear. CDR3 length equals 14 residues. The germline V and J ends were trimmed by 0 bases and 6 bases, with 12 bases remaining between them. Looked up from germline, CDR1 is SGHRS and CDR2 is YFSETQ. The CDR3 DNA reads as TGCGCCAGCAGCTTGGAAGTCAACGGAGATGGCTACACCTTC. Its protein product is CASSLEVNGDGYTF.

This clonotype was observed a handful of times. V and J are TRBV7-3 and TRBJ1-1, with D unclear. Trimming removed 1 base from V and 5 bases from J, with 11 bases in between. Germline loops: CDR1 SGHTA, CDR2 FQGTGA. CDR3 length: 14 residues. The CDR3 DNA sequence: TGTGCCAGCAGCTTAAGTAGGGTCGGGACTGAAGCTTTCTTT. Encoded protein: CASSLSRVGTEAFF.

The CDR3 coding sequence is TGTGCCAGCAGTGGGACGCAGGGGAAGATAGCCAAAAACATTCAGTACTTC. Translating gives CASSGTQGKIAKNIQYF. The V and J genes are TRBV2 and TRBJ2-4; possible D gene TRBD1, 6 bases. Germline V lookup: CDR1 SNHLY, CDR2 FYNNEI. The ends were cut back, 4 bases at V and 0 bases at J, with 16 bases in the middle. The CDR3 length is 17 residues.

The chain carries TRBV25-1 and TRBJ2-6; no firm D call. CDR1 is MGHDK and CDR2 is SYGVNS in the germline V gene. The V and J ends lost 3 bases and 10 bases respectively, with 10 bases between them. The CDR3 sequence is 13 residues long. The CDR3 loop reads CASSDSRVNVLTF. CDR3 sequence (DNA): TGTGCCAGCAGTGATAGTAGGGTAAACGTCCTGACTTTC.

V and J are TRBV20-1 and TRBJ2-4; D is undetermined. The J call may not be correct, given that the DNA end is closer to TRBJ2-7. This CDR3 has 13 residues. Germline values: CDR1 DFQATT, CDR2 SNEGSKA (reference sequence). The DNA for the CDR3 is TGCAGTGCTAGAGATTCTACCGTCTACGAGCAGTACTTC. Translating gives CSARDSTVYEQYF.

The chain links TRBV7-2 to TRBJ2-3; 8 positions agree with TRBD1. Germline values: CDR1 SGHTA, CDR2 FQGNSA. With V trimmed by 5 bases and J by 2 bases, 3 bases remained unmatched. The CDR3 is 14 residues long. Written as DNA, the CDR3 is TGTGCCAGCAGCAGACAGGGGTTCACAGATACGCAGTATTTT. Protein sequence: CASSRQGFTDTQYF.

The rearrangement links TRBV9 to TRBJ2-7, with 10 bases lining up with TRBD2. The CDR3 contains 15 residues. V trimming: 1 base; J trimming: 3 bases; junction bases outside the gene matches: 4. CDR1 is SGDLS and CDR2 is YYNGEE in the germline V gene. In nucleotides, the CDR3 is TGTGCCAGCAGCGTATCTAGCGGGGGCATCTACGAGCAGTACTTC. This gives the protein CASSVSSGGIYEQYF.